Below, 21 T cell receptor beta chains from the same sample are listed, as sequenced in a study of response to subunit inactivated influenza vaccine. One entry per CDR3 protein, called by TCRdb with MiXCR from the RT-PCR reads. The sample contains a few hundred thousand distinct CDR3 sequences, approximately 23% of which appear only once. Material: PBMCs from blood, obtained less than 22 months after vaccination. These receptors were collected from a man between 50 and 69 years old who received an inactivated influenza vaccine.

CDR3 in DNA: TGTGCCAGCAGGCAACTAGCGGGGGGAGCCTACGAGCAGTACTTC. Amino acids: CASRQLAGGAYEQYF. This chain uses TRBV6-4 with TRBJ2-7; TRBD2 aligns across 12 bases. The J segment lost 2 bases and the V segment lost 6 bases, leaving 5 bases of the junction unmatched. Germline V gives CDR1 MRHNA, CDR2 SNTAGT. The CDR3 totals 15 residues.

This clonotype was counted a few times. The chain combines TRBV20-1 with TRBJ1-4; a weak D match, TRBD1 (5 bases). Germline V gives CDR1 DFQATT, CDR2 SNEGSKA (reference sequence). Trimming took off 3 bases at V and 8 bases at J, with 19 bases between the two ends. The CDR3 spans 15 residues. This CDR3 reads CSARTNHRTHEKLFF. The DNA for the CDR3 is TGCAGTGCTAGGACCAACCACAGGACCCACGAAAAACTGTTTTTT.

Ten or more counts support this clonotype. The chain employs TRBV3-1 and TRBJ2-7; a possible D gene is TRBD2 (6 bases). Trimming shortened V by 0 bases and J by 2 bases, and 14 bases separated the two germline ends. Germline V gene data show CDR1 as LGHDT and CDR2 as YNNKEL (reference sequence). The CDR3 contains 16 residues. The CDR3 sequence is CASSQDLGTGAYEQYF. In nucleotides, the CDR3 is TGTGCCAGCAGCCAAGATTTAGGGACTGGGGCCTACGAGCAGTACTTC.

This clonotype was picked up a small number of times. The DNA is left out, because the CDR3 cannot be placed on it with certainty; the CDR3 is given as TCRdb lists it. V is TRBV27 and J is TRBJ2-2. Termini included, the CDR3 measures 13 amino acids. Looked up from germline, CDR1 is MNHEY and CDR2 is SMNVEV (reference sequence). The CDR3 sequence is CASSSSYTGELFF.

This clonotype was counted only a few times. The CDR3 reads CASSFLGQTEAFF. In DNA, the CDR3 is TGCGCCAGCAGCTTCTTAGGACAAACTGAAGCTTTCTTT. The chain is built from TRBV5-1 and TRBJ1-1; weak D call: TRBD1 (5 bases). Germline V gene sequence: CDR1 SGHRS, CDR2 YFSETQ. The CDR3 is 13 residues long. V lost 2 bases and J lost 5, with 10 bases in between.

CDR3 coding DNA: TGTGCCAGCAGAGCAGACAGGGGGATCGGAAAACTGTTTTTT. Its protein is CASRADRGIGKLFF. This chain links TRBV7-2 with TRBJ1-4; TRBD1 agrees at 9 bases. The CDR3 totals 14 residues. In germline, CDR1 is SGHTA, CDR2 FQGNSA. With 6 bases clipped from V and 10 bases from J, the junction kept 9 bases outside the gene matches.

This clonotype was picked up one time. V usage is TRBV12-3 or TRBV12-4 and J usage is TRBJ2-1; TRBD1 is a possible D gene (5 bases). CDR3 length: 19 residues. The V end lost 6 bases, the J end lost 3 bases, and 27 bases lay between the germline ends. The CDR3 DNA sequence: TGTGCCAGCAGCTCACCCGGACAAGACCTTATAGTAAACTACAATGAGCAGTTCTTC. Its protein product is CASSSPGQDLIVNYNEQFF.

CDR3 protein: CASSQDLKFGANVLTF. The CDR3 DNA reads TGCGCCAGCAGCCAAGATCTTAAGTTTGGGGCCAACGTCCTGACTTTC. The chain carries TRBV4-3 and TRBJ2-6; D remains ambiguous. From germline, CDR1 is LGHNA and CDR2 YSLEER. The CDR3 contains 16 residues. V was trimmed by 0 bases and J by 3 bases, leaving 9 bases between them.

This clonotype was recorded a few times. The rearrangement joins TRBV4-2 to TRBJ2-2, with 12 bases matching TRBD2. With 4 bases clipped from V and 6 bases from J, the junction kept 3 bases outside the gene matches. Germline-derived CDR1 and CDR2 are LGHNA and YNFKEQ. The CDR3 totals 15 residues. CDR3 nucleotides: TGTGCCAGCAGCCCCGGGACTAGCGGGTCCGGGGAGCTGTTTTTT. It is translated as CASSPGTSGSGELFF.

The chain employs TRBV7-2 and TRBJ1-3, with a tentative D call TRBD1 (5 bases). This CDR3 contains 15 residues. V was trimmed by 5 bases and J by 1 base, leaving 12 bases between them. The V gene's germline CDR1 is SGHTA and CDR2 FQGNSA. This chain's CDR3 is CASSRQGASGNTIYF. The DNA for the CDR3 is TGTGCCAGCAGCCGCCAAGGGGCATCTGGAAACACCATATATTTT. The full variable domain, with the rest looked up from reference TRBV7-2 and TRBJ1-3, is GAGVSQSPSNKVTEKGKDVELRCDPISGHTALYWYRQSLGQGLEFLIYFQGNSAPDKSGLPSDRFSAERTGGSVSTLTIQRTQQEDSAVYLCASSRQGASGNTIYFGEGSWLTVV.

The CDR3, as DNA: TGCAGCGCCAAACATACGGATACGCAGTATTTT. Residues: CSAKHTDTQYF. The chain uses TRBV29-1 and TRBJ2-3; D is undetermined. Germline CDR1 and CDR2: SQVTM and ANQGSEA. This CDR3 spans 11 amino acids. V lost 7 bases, J lost 6 bases, and 11 bases lay in between.

This clonotype appeared many times. The V gene is TRBV5-4, the J gene TRBJ1-1; no reliable D call. Trimming shortened V by 2 bases and J by 10 bases, and 15 bases separated the two germline ends. The CDR3 covers 13 residues. Germline loops: CDR1 SGHNT, CDR2 YYREEE (reference sequence). The CDR3 sequence: CASSFTAGLGAFF. In DNA form, the CDR3 reads TGTGCCAGCAGCTTCACGGCAGGATTAGGAGCTTTCTTT.

The chain combines TRBV5-4 with TRBJ2-1, with 10 nucleotides matching TRBD1. CDR3 size: 16 residues. With 1 base clipped from V and 8 bases from J, the junction kept 9 bases outside the gene matches. In germline, CDR1 is SGHNT, CDR2 YYREEE (reference sequence). The CDR3 sequence is CASSLTVTGGADEQFF. The CDR3 coding sequence is TGTGCCAGCAGCTTGACCGTGACAGGGGGCGCGGATGAGCAGTTCTTC.

J is TRBJ2-2 and V is TRBV11-3; possibly TRBD1 for D (6 bases). The CDR3 sequence is 15 residues long. The V gene lost 2 bases and the J gene lost 6 bases, with 13 bases spanning the gap. CDR1 is SGHNT, CDR2 YENEEA, per germline. The CDR3 sequence is CASSLSRQGSGELFF. The DNA for the CDR3 is TGTGCCAGCAGCTTATCGAGGCAGGGGTCCGGGGAGCTGTTTTTT.

This clonotype was seen more than once but under ten times. J is TRBJ1-4 and V is TRBV4-1; no definite D call. With 0 bases removed from V and 5 bases from J, the gap between germline ends came to 13 bases. Germline V lookup: CDR1 MGHRA, CDR2 YSYEKL. CDR3 size: 16 residues. CDR3 loop: CASSQDWNRRNEKLFF. Written as DNA, the CDR3 is TGCGCCAGCAGCCAAGATTGGAACCGGAGAAATGAAAAACTGTTTTTT.

V usage is TRBV5-6 and J usage is TRBJ1-3; TRBD1 aligns across 7 bases. Looked up from germline, CDR1 is SGHDT and CDR2 is YYEEEE. The V and J ends lost 1 base and 0 bases, in that order; junction bases with no gene match: 13. The CDR3 is 19 amino acids. CDR3 in DNA: TGTGCCAGCAGCTTGTTTTTCGGCAGGGGGACGTTCTCTGGAAACACCATATATTTT. Translated: CASSLFFGRGTFSGNTIYF.

This clonotype occurred many times. The chain recombines TRBV25-1 with TRBJ1-6; D remains unclear. This CDR3 is 15 amino acids long. V shed 1 base and J shed 4 bases, with 8 bases lying between them. Germline lookup yields CDR1 MGHDK and CDR2 SYGVNS. Here the CDR3 DNA reads TGTGCCAGCAGTGAATCTTATCAGTATAATTCACCCCTCCACTTT. Encoded protein: CASSESYQYNSPLHF.

This clonotype showed up many times. The V gene is TRBV5-1, the J gene TRBJ1-6; D uncertain. CDR1 is SGHRS, CDR2 YFSETQ, per germline. Deletions cut 1 base from V and 3 bases from J, with 8 bases between. This CDR3 spans 15 amino acids. The CDR3 here is CASSLRENYNSPLHF. The CDR3 DNA is TGCGCCAGCAGCTTGCGGGAGAACTATAATTCACCCCTCCACTTT.

This clonotype came up a few times. The CDR3, as DNA: TGCAGCGTTGGGACCATGGGTGAGCAGTTCTTC. It codes for CSVGTMGEQFF. The chain couples TRBV29-1 to TRBJ2-1; no definite D call. Germline-derived CDR1 and CDR2 are SQVTM and ANQGSEA. This CDR3 comprises 11 residues. Between the trimmed V and J ends, which lost 4 bases and 9 bases, there was a span of 10 bases.

This clonotype came up many times. V and J are TRBV4-2 and TRBJ2-1; 10 nucleotides align to TRBD2. V lost 0 bases and J lost 9; bases outside the gene matches: 5. CDR3 length: 15 amino acids. Germline loops: CDR1 LGHNA, CDR2 YNFKEQ. CDR3 region: CASSQDPSGSFEQFF. The CDR3 DNA follows: TGTGCCAGCAGCCAAGATCCTAGCGGGAGCTTTGAGCAGTTCTTC.

This clonotype was counted many times. The chain joins TRBV20-1 to TRBJ1-5, with D maybe TRBD1 (5 bases). The germline V gene encodes CDR1 DFQATT and CDR2 SNEGSKA (reference sequence). V lost 5 bases, J lost 4 bases, and 12 bases lay in between. CDR3 length: 13 amino acids. CDR3 sequence reads: CSARYGANQPQHF. The CDR3 DNA is TGCAGTGCTCGTTACGGGGCAAATCAGCCCCAGCATTTT.